Following are 30 T cell receptor beta chains from one sample sequenced in a study of CD8 T cells in ankylosing spondylitis. TCRdb ran MiXCR on the 5' RACE reads and lists one entry per CDR3 protein. The sample includes approximately 350,000 distinct CDR3 sequences, roughly 15% of them seen just once. Sequencing used blood, either unsorted or a sorted T cell fraction (not recorded which). The source is a male donor with ankylosing spondylitis or in good health (not recorded which).

This clonotype came up a few times. V gene TRBV9 combines with J gene TRBJ2-1; D gene uncertain. This CDR3 comprises 15 residues. Trimming took off 2 bases at V and 2 bases at J, with 11 bases between the two ends. Germline assignment: CDR1 SGDLS and CDR2 YYNGEE. The CDR3 sequence: CASSVGDVTYNEQFF. The CDR3 DNA follows: TGTGCCAGCAGCGTCGGCGACGTGACCTACAATGAGCAGTTCTTC.

V is TRBV6-2 or TRBV6-3 and J is TRBJ1-1; D is uncertain. The CDR3 extends over 12 amino acids. V lost 7 bases and J lost 0, with 6 bases in between. CDR1 is MNHEY and CDR2 is SVGEGT in the germline V gene. The DNA for the CDR3 is TGTGCCAGCAAGGACTTGAACACTGAAGCTTTCTTT. Translated: CASKDLNTEAFF.

The genes are TRBV5-1 and TRBJ2-3; 10 bases align to TRBD1. J gave up 3 bases and V 2 bases, and 6 bases lay outside the gene matches. This CDR3 spans 16 amino acids. CDR1 is SGHRS, CDR2 YFSETQ, per germline. CDR3 region: CASSFRDRGSTDTQYF. CDR3 bases: TGCGCCAGCAGCTTCCGGGACAGGGGATCTACAGATACGCAGTATTTT.

The rearrangement links TRBV5-1 to TRBJ2-7; 13 bases fit TRBD2. Trimming at V came to 0 bases and at J to 2 bases, leaving 2 bases not matched to a gene. From germline, CDR1 is SGHRS and CDR2 YFSETQ. This CDR3 has 16 amino acids. CDR3 loop: CASSLGGTSGTYEQYF. The CDR3 nucleotides read TGCGCCAGCAGCTTGGGCGGGACTAGCGGGACCTACGAGCAGTACTTC. Full variable domain (outside the CDR3, taken from reference TRBV5-1 and TRBJ2-7): KAGVTQTPRYLIKTRGQQVTLSCSPISGHRSVSWYQQTPGQGLQFLFEYFSETQRNKGNFPGRFSGRQFSNSRSEMNVSTLELGDSALYLCASSLGGTSGTYEQYFGPGTRLTVT.

J is TRBJ2-2 and V is TRBV5-1; perhaps TRBD1 as D (6 bases). V lost 0 bases and J lost 4, with 13 bases in between. The germline CDR1 and CDR2 sequences are SGHRS and YFSETQ. There are 16 residues in the CDR3. CDR3 sequence (DNA): TGCGCCAGCAGCTTGGAATGGCAGGGGTCCACCGGGGAGCTGTTTTTT. Its translation is CASSLEWQGSTGELFF.

The V gene is TRBV6-5, the J gene TRBJ1-3, with D uncertain. This CDR3 has 16 amino acids. V was shortened by 0 bases and J by 2 bases, with 11 bases between the two germline ends. From germline, CDR1 is MNHEY and CDR2 SVGAGI. DNA of the CDR3: TGTGCCAGCAGTTACTCGACTGGAGGTACTGGAAACACCATATATTTT. Its protein product is CASSYSTGGTGNTIYF.

This clonotype was seen a handful of times. This chain connects TRBV27 to TRBJ2-5, with D maybe TRBD1 (5 bases). CDR3 size: 13 residues. Looked up from germline, CDR1 is MNHEY and CDR2 is SMNVEV (reference sequence). Deletions cut 5 bases from V and 7 bases from J, with 14 bases between. The CDR3 region is CASSRDSTRTQYF. The CDR3 nucleotides read TGTGCCAGCAGTCGCGACAGTACGAGGACCCAGTACTTC.

This chain connects TRBV12-3 or TRBV12-4 to TRBJ2-1, with 7 bases identical to TRBD1. V dropped 8 bases and J dropped 2; count of bases not matched to a gene: 9. This CDR3 comprises 15 residues. The CDR3 DNA reads as TGTGCCAGCTCAGGTAACAGGGGTGCCTACAATGAGCAGTTCTTC. Translating it yields CASSGNRGAYNEQFF.

This clonotype has only a few counts. This chain uses TRBV15 with TRBJ2-7, with D maybe TRBD1 (5 bases). CDR1 LNHNV and CDR2 YYDKDF come from the germline V gene (reference sequence). The CDR3 runs 13 residues. Trimming took off 5 bases at V and 7 bases at J, with 15 bases between the two ends. The CDR3 bases are TGTGCCACCAGCCACAGGAGTTTGGGAGAGCAGTACTTC. It yields the protein CATSHRSLGEQYF.

The chain recombines TRBV3-1 with TRBJ1-1; TRBD1 matches at 7 bases. CDR1 is LGHDT and CDR2 is YNNKEL in the germline V gene (reference sequence). The CDR3 spans 16 residues. Germline trimming cut 4 bases from V and 1 base from J; bases unmatched to any gene: 9. The CDR3 loop is CASSLRQGRSNTEAFF. DNA of the CDR3: TGTGCCAGCAGCCTTCGACAGGGAAGGTCGAACACTGAAGCTTTCTTT. Full variable domain (missing parts from reference TRBV3-1 and TRBJ1-1): DTAVSQTPKYLVTQMGNDKSIKCEQNLGHDTMYWYKQDSKKFLKIMFSYNNKELIINETVPNRFSPKSPDKAHLNLHINSLELGDSAVYFCASSLRQGRSNTEAFFGQGTRLTVV.

A few counts support this clonotype. The rearrangement uses TRBV4-1 and TRBJ2-6; no firm D call. Germline CDR1 is MGHRA and CDR2 is YSYEKL. The CDR3 is 15 amino acids. V lost 3 bases to trimming and J lost 3 bases, with 9 bases between them. The DNA of the CDR3 is TGCGCCAGCAGCCAGCGGATTCTTGGGGCCAACGTCCTGACTTTC. Protein product: CASSQRILGANVLTF.

The V call is TRBV12-3 or TRBV12-4, the J call TRBJ1-5; perhaps TRBD1 as D (5 bases). The CDR3 has 13 residues. The ends were cut back, 3 bases at V and 5 bases at J, with 8 bases in the middle. CDR3 sequence: CASSLSGHQPQHF. The CDR3 DNA follows: TGTGCCAGCAGTTTGTCGGGGCATCAGCCCCAGCATTTT.

V is TRBV20-1 and J is TRBJ1-5, with D perhaps matching TRBD1 (6 bases). Trimming removed 3 bases from V and 1 base from J, with 13 bases in between. This CDR3 spans 15 amino acids. CDR1 and CDR2 from the germline V gene are DFQATT and SNEGSKA (reference sequence). The CDR3 DNA follows: TGCAGTGCTAGCCATTGGACAGCCAGCAATCAGCCCCAGCATTTT. Translated, it gives CSASHWTASNQPQHF.

This clonotype was detected only a few times. This chain links TRBV29-1 with TRBJ1-2, with D unresolved. V gave up 8 bases and J gave up 3 bases, with 19 bases separating them. Germline-derived CDR1 and CDR2 are SQVTM and ANQGSEA. This CDR3 is 14 amino acids long. CDR3 in DNA: TGCAGCCCTCTGCGAGGAGGCCCACACTATGGCTACACCTTC. Its translation is CSPLRGGPHYGYTF.

The V and J genes are TRBV27 and TRBJ2-1, with D hard to call. V shed 2 bases and J shed 7 bases, with 12 bases lying between them. Germline values: CDR1 MNHEY, CDR2 SMNVEV (reference sequence). The CDR3 sequence is 14 residues long. CDR3 sequence: CASSLRSGVNEQFF. The DNA of the CDR3 is TGTGCCAGCAGTTTACGGAGTGGGGTGAATGAGCAGTTCTTC.

Concerning this clonotype itself: Since a much larger clone is just one base distant, this may be a read error. V gene TRBV5-1 combines with J gene TRBJ2-7, with D possibly being TRBD1 (6 bases). CDR3 length equals 13 residues. Germline CDR1 reads SGHRS; CDR2 reads YFSETQ. V lost 2 bases and J 2 bases, leaving 8 bases between the germline ends. The CDR3 sequence is CASSFDRPYEQYF. The CDR3 nucleotides read TGCGCCAGCAGCTTCGACAGGCCCTACGAGCAGTACTTC.

This clonotype was found a few times. The CDR3 protein is CASSLVGTPSLGNTIYF. DNA of the CDR3: TGTGCCAGCAGCTTAGTAGGGACACCTTCTCTGGGGAACACCATATATTTT. V is TRBV7-2 and J is TRBJ1-3; D might be TRBD1 (6 bases). Germline loops: CDR1 SGHTA, CDR2 FQGNSA. The CDR3 extends over 17 amino acids. V was clipped by 1 base and J by 7 bases, with 20 bases between them.

This clonotype was seen a few times. The chain carries TRBV9 and TRBJ2-4, with 9 bases aligning to TRBD2. The CDR3 extends over 15 amino acids. Germline V gene sequence: CDR1 SGDLS, CDR2 YYNGEE. With 3 bases clipped from V and 4 bases from J, the junction kept 5 bases outside the gene matches. The CDR3 DNA is TGTGCCAGCAGCGGACGACTAGCGGAGAAAAACATTCAGTACTTC. The encoded protein is CASSGRLAEKNIQYF.

There are a few counts of this clonotype. The gene calls are TRBV5-1 and TRBJ2-5; D unclear. The V gene lost 0 bases and the J gene lost 1 base, with 7 bases spanning the gap. CDR3 size: 14 residues. CDR1 is SGHRS and CDR2 is YFSETQ in the germline V gene. CDR3: CASSLGSLQETQYF. CDR3 DNA sequence: TGCGCCAGCAGCTTGGGGTCGCTCCAAGAGACCCAGTACTTC.

This clonotype turned up a few times. The CDR3 DNA reads TGTGCTAGTGGTTTGGGCGAACCTGGGGCCAACGTCCTGACTTTC. This gives the protein CASGLGEPGANVLTF. The chain recombines TRBV12-5 with TRBJ2-6; no firm D call. The CDR3 has 15 residues. With 1 base removed from V and 2 bases from J, the gap between germline ends came to 6 bases. Looked up from germline, CDR1 is LGHNT and CDR2 is FRNRAP.

The V call is TRBV20-1, the J call TRBJ1-1; D may be TRBD1 (5 bases). Germline loops: CDR1 DFQATT, CDR2 SNEGSKA (reference sequence). This CDR3 has 14 amino acids. V lost 3 bases and J 1 base, leaving 12 bases between the germline ends. DNA for the CDR3: TGCAGTGCTAGCGCCCCAAGGGGGAACACTGAAGCTTTCTTT. Encoded protein: CSASAPRGNTEAFF.

This clonotype was found a few times. The chain is built from TRBV20-1 and TRBJ1-3, with TRBD1 identical over 8 bases. Per the germline V gene, CDR1 is DFQATT and CDR2 is SNEGSKA (reference sequence). Losses at the gene ends were 2 bases for V and 4 bases for J; bases not matched to a gene: 10. The CDR3 length is 16 residues. The CDR3 is CSARPTGGTGGNTIYF. The CDR3 coding sequence is TGCAGTGCTAGACCTACCGGAGGGACAGGAGGAAACACCATATATTTT.

The chain uses TRBV6-1 and TRBJ2-7; D assignment may be TRBD1 or TRBD2 (5 bases each). V was cut by 7 bases and J by 2 bases, with 15 bases left in between. CDR1 is MNHNS, CDR2 SASEGT, per germline. The length of the CDR3 is 14 residues. Here the CDR3 DNA reads TGTGCCAGCACTACCTGGGACGTAACCTACGAGCAGTACTTC. As protein: CASTTWDVTYEQYF.

This clonotype was recorded a few times. This chain uses TRBV6-1 with TRBJ2-3; 9 bases map to TRBD2. The CDR3 extends over 15 amino acids. Germline V gene lookup returns CDR1 MNHNS and CDR2 SASEGT. V shed 6 bases, J shed 1 base, and the junction held 5 bases outside the gene matches. The chain's CDR3 is CASSPAGGGTDTQYF. CDR3 in DNA: TGTGCCAGCAGCCCAGCGGGGGGAGGCACAGATACGCAGTATTTT.

This clonotype was detected ten times or more. The rearrangement links TRBV29-1 to TRBJ2-1; 14 bases fit TRBD2. This CDR3 spans 17 amino acids. Per germline, CDR1 SQVTM and CDR2 ANQGSEA. V trimming: 6 bases; J trimming: 9 bases; junction bases outside the gene matches: 16. The chain's CDR3 is CSVGRTGTSGRAIEQFF. The DNA for the CDR3 is TGCAGCGTCGGGAGAACCGGGACTAGCGGGAGAGCGATTGAGCAGTTCTTC.

This clonotype was detected many times. The chain is built from TRBV20-1 and TRBJ2-3; 8 positions match TRBD2. CDR1 is DFQATT and CDR2 is SNEGSKA in the germline V gene (reference sequence). The CDR3 is 14 residues long. With V trimmed by 3 bases and J by 6 bases, 8 bases remained unmatched. The CDR3 spells CSASAAGLGDTQYF. As DNA, the CDR3 is TGCAGTGCTAGCGCAGCGGGACTAGGGGATACGCAGTATTTT.

This clonotype has a count of ten or more. The CDR3 loop reads CSAEGRTSGYEQYF. In nucleotides, the CDR3 is TGCAGTGCCGAGGGTCGGACTAGCGGCTACGAGCAGTACTTC. The genes are TRBV20-1 and TRBJ2-7, with 10 bases lining up with TRBD2. This CDR3 has 14 residues. With 6 bases clipped from V and 3 bases from J, the junction kept 8 bases outside the gene matches. CDR1 is DFQATT, CDR2 SNEGSKA, per germline (reference sequence).

This clonotype came up many times. J is TRBJ2-2 and V is TRBV12-3 or TRBV12-4; D is unclear. Trimming took 6 bases from V and 2 from J, leaving 4 bases between them. This CDR3 has 12 amino acids. CDR3 region: CASSPNTGELFF. The CDR3 DNA reads as TGTGCCAGCAGCCCCAACACCGGGGAGCTGTTTTTT.

The chain combines TRBV7-8 with TRBJ2-1; D could derive from TRBD1 or TRBD2 (5 bases each). Trimming pared 5 bases from V and 3 bases from J, leaving 14 bases between. The germline V gene encodes CDR1 SGHVS and CDR2 FQNEAQ. This CDR3 comprises 15 residues. CDR3 sequence (DNA): TGTGCCAGCAGCCCTCGTGGGGGAATCTACAATGAGCAGTTCTTC. This translates into CASSPRGGIYNEQFF.

The V call is TRBV27, the J call TRBJ1-2; D might be TRBD1 (5 bases). The CDR3 totals 15 residues. Trimming took 5 bases from V and 6 from J, leaving 19 bases between them. The germline V gene has CDR1 MNHEY and CDR2 SMNVEV (reference sequence). CDR3 region: CASSRSSGIPNGYTF. CDR3 sequence (DNA): TGTGCCAGCAGTCGATCATCAGGGATTCCCAATGGCTACACCTTC.